Listed below are T cell receptor beta chains from one sample, sequenced in a study of cytotoxic CD8 clonotypes in ibrutinib-treated CLL. Repertoires were generated with immunoSEQ multiplex PCR, while TCRdb's copy carries only in-frame clones and drops some. The data show about 76,000 clones, approximately 87% seen once. The material sequenced was PBMCs, taken after 24 months of ibrutinib treatment. These receptors all stem from a human donor with chronic lymphocytic leukemia. CDR3s leave out the opening cysteine and the closing phenylalanine or tryptophan. Fields, in order: V gene, J gene, D gene, CDR3 protein. D genes are given only for firm matches.

>TRBV11-2|TRBJ2-7|-
ASSRGIQDQQY
>TRBV27|TRBJ2-1|-
ASSVGGPVYNEQF
>TRBV29-1|TRBJ2-3|-
SVGPLATDTQY
>TRBV6-1|TRBJ1-4|-
ASSDLGQTTNEKLF
>TRBV6-5|TRBJ2-5|-
ASSRTGEETQY
>TRBV19|TRBJ1-1|-
ASTPRVWTEAF
>TRBV27|TRBJ1-3|-
ASSPGIGWSGNTIY
>TRBV28|-|-
ASTTGGNTDTQH
>TRBV18|TRBJ2-7|TRBD1
ASSRLPPVGQGGDEQY
>TRBV5-1|TRBJ2-5|-
ASSLGQSLREETQY
>TRBV13|TRBJ2-1|TRBD2
ASSWRRAGVYNEQF
>TRBV5-1|TRBJ2-5|TRBD1
ASSFIGGGETQY
>TRBV5-4|TRBJ2-7|TRBD2
ASSLGGSSYEQY